One sample yielded the 13 T cell receptor beta chains listed below, sequenced in a study of cytotoxic CD8 clonotypes in ibrutinib-treated CLL. The repertoire was sequenced with immunoSEQ multiplex PCR; TCRdb's copy has only in-frame clones and lacks some. The sample yields about 50,000 clones, 71% seen once. This specimen consisted of PBMCs, obtained after 12 months of ibrutinib treatment. The receptors here all came from a human donor with chronic lymphocytic leukemia.

The chain joins TRBV7-6 to TRBJ2-1; D is possibly TRBD2 (5 bases). The germline V and J ends were trimmed by 3 bases and 2 bases, with 20 bases remaining between them. The CDR3 loop spans 18 amino acids. Germline-derived CDR1 and CDR2 are SGHVS and FNYEAQ. As DNA, the CDR3 is TGTGCCAGCAGCTTCCCTCGCGAGGGTAGCGCAACCTACAATGAGCAGTTCTTC. Amino acids: CASSFPREGSATYNEQFF.

The chain couples TRBV15 to TRBJ1-5; D is unclear. The CDR3 spans 14 residues. Trimming pared 4 bases from V and 5 bases from J, leaving 12 bases between. Germline assignment: CDR1 LNHNV and CDR2 YYDKDF (reference sequence). CDR3 nucleotide sequence: TGTGCCACCAGCAAAGGAGGGAGCCATCAGCCCCAGCATTTT. Its translation is CATSKGGSHQPQHF.

The chain uses TRBV5-1 and TRBJ2-7, with D possibly matching TRBD2 (6 bases). V was shortened by 3 bases and J by 4 bases, with 17 bases between the two germline ends. The CDR3 consists of 15 residues. The germline V gene encodes CDR1 SGHRS and CDR2 YFSETQ. DNA of the CDR3: TGCGCCAGCAGCTGGGGCCTTGGCGGGATTTACGAGCAGTACTTC. Amino acids: CASSWGLGGIYEQYF.

V and J are TRBV11-2 and TRBJ2-1; 8 bases align to TRBD2. The V gene's germline CDR1 is SGHAT and CDR2 FQNNGV. The CDR3 covers 13 residues. V lost 3 bases and J lost 15; bases outside the gene matches: 10. CDR3 nucleotides: TGTGCCAGCAGCTTCATCTGGCGGGAGGATAGGTTCTTC. This codes for CASSFIWREDRFF.

This clone was seen just once. The chain joins TRBV5-1 to TRBJ2-2; TRBD1 agrees at 7 bases. In germline, CDR1 is SGHRS, CDR2 YFSETQ. V trimming: 4 bases; J trimming: 4 bases; junction bases outside the gene matches: 7. CDR3 length: 15 residues. The CDR3 sequence: CASSPDRVGTGELFF. The DNA of the CDR3 is TGCGCCAGCAGCCCCGACAGGGTTGGCACCGGGGAGCTGTTTTTT. The whole variable domain, remainder taken from reference TRBV5-1 and TRBJ2-2, is KAGVTQTPRYLIKTRGQQVTLSCSPISGHRSVSWYQQTPGQGLQFLFEYFSETQRNKGNFPGRFSGRQFSNSRSEMNVSTLELGDSALYLCASSPDRVGTGELFFGEGSRLTVL.

Remarks on this clone: The sample holds other DNA sequences that translate to the same CDR3. CDR3 bases: TGTGCCAGTAGTATGGGTCGGGGGGCGGGCGGCAATCAGCCCCAGCATTTT. It yields the protein CASSMGRGAGGNQPQHF. The V call is TRBV19, the J call TRBJ1-5; D possibly corresponds to TRBD1 (6 bases). This CDR3 has 17 residues. CDR1 is LNHDA and CDR2 is SQIVND in the germline V gene (reference sequence). V lost 3 bases, J lost 2 bases, and 17 bases lay in between.

In this sample, this clone turned up once. The gene calls are TRBV4-1 and TRBJ2-3; D is possibly TRBD1 or TRBD2 (6 bases each). Germline V gene sequence: CDR1 MGHRA, CDR2 YSYEKL. The CDR3 covers 16 residues. Trimming took off 4 bases at V and 4 bases at J, with 18 bases between the two ends. The CDR3 spells CASSRSLSGAPDTQYF. Here the CDR3 DNA reads TGCGCCAGCAGCCGTTCTCTTTCGGGGGCTCCAGATACGCAGTATTTT.

This clone has a handful of counts. At one end the junction does not follow the germline gene, possibly because of a read error. The rearrangement uses TRBV7-7 and TRBJ2-2; 7 bases are shared with TRBD1. Germline V gives CDR1 SSHAT, CDR2 FNYEAQ (reference sequence). This CDR3 spans 14 amino acids. The CDR3 spells CASSRDRATGELFF. The CDR3 region has the DNA TGTGCTAGCAGCCGCGACAGGGCCACCGGGGAGCTGTTTTTT.

The gene calls are TRBV5-6 and TRBJ2-1, with TRBD2 matching 8 bases. CDR1 and CDR2 (germline): SGHDT, YYEEEE. The CDR3 loop spans 15 amino acids. The junction had 9 bases not matched to a gene; V was cut back by 2 bases and J by 8 bases. In DNA form, the CDR3 reads TGTGCCAGCAGCTTTCCCAGCGGGAGTAAGGATGAGCAGTTCTTC. It specifies CASSFPSGSKDEQFF.

In regard to this clone: No conserved phenylalanine or tryptophan is present at the end of the CDR3, so a read error is the likely explanation. It is unclear where the CDR3 begins or ends on the DNA, so no DNA is shown, and the CDR3 is as TCRdb lists it. J is TRBJ2-3 and V is TRBV7-3. The CDR3 is 11 amino acids long, termini counted. Per the germline V gene, CDR1 is SGHTA and CDR2 is FQGTGA. The CDR3 protein is CASSCAQGDLK.

The chain combines TRBV4-2 with TRBJ1-3; no firm D call. V shed 1 base and J shed 4 bases, with 5 bases lying between them. Germline V gene lookup returns CDR1 LGHNA and CDR2 YNFKEQ. The CDR3 is 13 residues long. CDR3 nucleotides: TGTGCCAGCAGCCAAGTCCCCGGAAACACCATATATTTT. Amino acid sequence: CASSQVPGNTIYF.

This chain connects TRBV4-1 to TRBJ1-2, with a weak D call TRBD1 (6 bases). V lost 2 bases and J 7 bases, leaving 11 bases between the germline ends. The CDR3 is made up of 13 amino acids. CDR1 and CDR2 (germline): MGHRA, YSYEKL. This CDR3 reads CASSQWDTAGYTF. The CDR3 DNA reads TGCGCCAGCAGCCAATGGGACACCGCTGGCTACACCTTC.

The chain has TRBV5-6 and TRBJ1-2; D not resolved. This CDR3 is built from 12 residues. Trimming shortened V by 1 base and J by 11 bases, and 12 bases separated the two germline ends. Germline V lookup: CDR1 SGHDT, CDR2 YYEEEE. DNA for the CDR3: TGTGCCAGCAGCTTGACCTCCACCCTATACACCTTC. Its protein product is CASSLTSTLYTF. Looking up the rest from reference TRBV5-6 and TRBJ1-2 gives the full variable domain: DAGVTQSPTHLIKTRGQQVTLRCSPKSGHDTVSWYQQALGQGPQFIFQYYEEEERQRGNFPDRFSGHQFPNYSSELNVNALLLGDSALYLCASSLTSTLYTFGSGTRLTVV.